This TCR beta chain derives from a study of cytomegalovirus exposure and HLA in healthy donors. The study ran its PCR with 60 Vbeta and 13 Jbeta primers. Profiling relied on immunoSEQ multiplex PCR, and the TCRdb table lists in-frame clones only, not all of them. This table holds fewer than 250,000 clones, about 82% found once. The CDR3 covers 17 residues. J was trimmed by 5 bases and V by 0 bases; bases with no gene match: 6. Germline CDR1 reads LGHNA; CDR2 reads YSLEER. Only a few counts were recorded for this clone. The donors (healthy individuals) were bone marrow donors. Donors had nominal health at sampling but likely had unrecorded immune exposures.

Source material: PBMCs. This chain connects TRBV4-3 to TRBJ1-4; TRBD1 aligns across 10 bases. This receptor was taken from a man aged 25 to 45 in good health and CMV-seronegative. CDR3 sequence reads: CASSQDQGTGANEKLFF. CDR3 coding DNA: TGCGCCAGCAGCCAAGATCAAGGGACAGGGGCAAATGAAAAACTGTTTTTT.